This entry describes one TCR beta chain. Its specificity is unknown. This sample was included in a study of cytomegalovirus exposure and HLA in healthy donors. Study observations and caveats: Further analysis, carried out later, found HLA-associated TCR beta chains more clonally expanded than equally common other chains. Later analysis placed DRB1 highest and HLA-C lowest in TCR association rates, which differed by HLA locus.

60 Vbeta and 13 Jbeta primers were used in PCR. Original processing methods: As a later analysis found, there were tens of millions of unique TCR beta chains, of which around 10 million were shared. The data were produced by immunoSEQ multiplex PCR, yet TCRdb's version contains in-frame clones alone and is incomplete. Clonal size and the V and J genes are those of that table, whereas D and trimming came from the DNA. The table includes 60,000 to 75,000 clones, about 85% detected once. The CDR3 totals 16 residues. J gave up 3 bases and V 0 bases, and 9 bases lay outside the gene matches. Germline values: CDR1 SGHDT, CDR2 YYEEEE.

Sequenced input: PBMCs. This TCR was sampled from a female donor in good health and CMV-seronegative. The rearrangement uses TRBV5-6 and TRBJ2-7; 7 bases line up with TRBD1. The CDR3 bases are TGTGCCAGCAGCTTGGGACAGGGCTATAGAGGCTACGAGCAGTACTTC. This gives the protein CASSLGQGYRGYEQYF.